The entry below describes one TCR beta chain. These data are taken from a study of STAT5B mutations in CD4+ large granular lymphocyte leukemia. The ends lost 7 bases at V and 10 bases at J; junction bases unmatched: 11. This CDR3 has 14 residues. The germline V gene encodes CDR1 MNHNS and CDR2 SASEGT. Authors' processing steps: Lowest detectable productive clonotype frequency was 2.59 x 10-5. Repertoires were generated with immunoSEQ multiplex PCR, while TCRdb's copy carries only in-frame clones and drops some. Clone size and V and J calls were adopted from that table, with D and trimming inferred from the DNA. The sample includes about 40,000 clones, 84% of them seen just once.

Sequencing was carried out using CD4+ T cells from blood buffy coats. This TCR derives from a human donor in good health. The chain couples TRBV6-1 to TRBJ1-1, with TRBD1 identical over 11 bases. The CDR3 DNA follows: TGTGCCAGCACCCTCGGACAGGGGGCCCTCTTAGCTTTCTTT. It translates to CASTLGQGALLAFF.